One sample yielded the 9 T cell receptor beta chains listed below, sequenced in a study of blood T cell repertoires in COVID-19 (dated by TCRdb to 2018 to 2021). Receptor libraries were prepared by the immunoSEQ multiplex PCR assay. Sourced from immuneACCESS, this table was stored by TCRdb with only in-frame sequences that have V and J called. A share of the clones is absent; for the studies checked, an unresolved V gene accounts for under half, and the remainder has no known explanation. Present in this sample are a few hundred thousand clones, approximately 85% of which were seen just once. 3.5% to 5.5% of the sample rests with the top ten. Sample: PBMCs or T cells enriched from blood (not recorded which). These receptor sequences come from a woman in her twenties or thirties who had recovered from COVID-19.

J is TRBJ2-1 and V is TRBV10-1; D is unclear. Germline-derived CDR1 and CDR2 are WNHNN and SYGVQD (reference sequence). V lost 3 bases, J lost 9 bases, and 9 bases lay in between. The CDR3 is 12 amino acids. CDR3 residues: CASSDSSSEQFF. CDR3 nucleotides: TGCGCCAGCAGTGATAGCAGTTCTGAGCAGTTCTTC.

This chain joins TRBV2 and TRBJ1-6; possible D gene TRBD1, 5 bases. Germline-derived CDR1 and CDR2 are SNHLY and FYNNEI. The V end was cut by 11 bases, the J end by 10 bases, with 18 bases between. The CDR3 is 13 residues long. DNA for the CDR3: TGTGCCGGTCACGCAGCAAGGGGCTCACCCCTCCACTTT. It is translated as CAGHAARGSPLHF.

CDR3 sequence (DNA): TGTGCCAGCAGCTTAGCAGGACAGGGCTATCAGCCCCAGCATTTT. Its protein is CASSLAGQGYQPQHF. The chain joins TRBV7-2 to TRBJ1-5, with TRBD1 matching over 8 bases. V shed 0 bases and J 5 bases; nucleotides not matched to a gene: 3. The length of the CDR3 is 15 residues. Germline assignment: CDR1 SGHTA and CDR2 FQGNSA. Together with reference TRBV7-2 and TRBJ1-5, the CDR3 gives the full variable domain: GAGVSQSPSNKVTEKGKDVELRCDPISGHTALYWYRQSLGQGLEFLIYFQGNSAPDKSGLPSDRFSAERTGGSVSTLTIQRTQQEDSAVYLCASSLAGQGYQPQHFGDGTRLSIL.

V is TRBV28 and J is TRBJ1-4; D remains ambiguous. V was pared by 4 bases and J by 8 bases, with 20 bases between. Germline CDR1 MDHEN, CDR2 SYDVKM. The CDR3 runs to 16 residues. Here the CDR3 DNA reads TGTGCCAGCAGTTCATACCAGGAGGCCTCCGTGGAAAAACTGTTTTTT. Amino acid sequence: CASSSYQEASVEKLFF.

Remarks on this clone: At the DNA level, this CDR3 is encoded by other sequences in the same sample as well. This chain connects TRBV5-1 to TRBJ1-2; 8 nucleotides agree with TRBD1. CDR1 and CDR2 from the germline V gene are SGHRS and YFSETQ. The trim removed 0 bases at V and 6 bases at J, leaving 1 base unmatched. The length of the CDR3 is 13 residues. CDR3 sequence reads: CASSLDRGNGYTF. The CDR3 nucleotides are TGCGCCAGCAGCTTGGACAGGGGGAATGGCTACACCTTC.

In its sample, this clone was seen once. This chain links TRBV4-1 with TRBJ2-7; 11 bases agree with TRBD2. CDR3 length: 18 amino acids. The V and J ends lost 0 bases and 1 base, in that order; junction bases with no gene match: 8. The germline gives CDR1 MGHRA, CDR2 YSYEKL. CDR3 residues: CASSQDPTSGATSYEQYF. The CDR3 DNA sequence: TGCGCCAGCAGCCAAGACCCGACTAGCGGGGCTACGTCCTACGAGCAGTACTTC.

The rearrangement uses TRBV27 and TRBJ2-7; 7 nucleotides line up with TRBD1. CDR3 size: 14 residues. Germline V gene sequence: CDR1 MNHEY, CDR2 SMNVEV (reference sequence). With 4 bases clipped from V and 2 bases from J, the junction kept 5 bases outside the gene matches. The CDR3 loop reads CASSWAGGAYEQYF. The CDR3 bases are TGTGCCAGCAGTTGGGCAGGGGGAGCCTACGAGCAGTACTTC.

This chain connects TRBV11-1 to TRBJ2-5, with 7 nucleotides matching TRBD2. V lost 3 bases to trimming and J lost 2 bases; unmatched junction nucleotides: 9. CDR3 length: 16 residues. Per germline, CDR1 SGHAT and CDR2 FQDESV (reference sequence). CDR3 DNA sequence: TGTGCCAGCAGCTTCCGAGCGGGGCGGGTGCAAGAGACCCAGTACTTC. Its translation: CASSFRAGRVQETQYF.

The chain employs TRBV28 and TRBJ1-5; the D is unclear. Germline V gene lookup returns CDR1 MDHEN and CDR2 SYDVKM. The CDR3 extends over 13 amino acids. The ends were cut back, 3 bases at V and 6 bases at J, with 9 bases in the middle. In nucleotides, the CDR3 is TGTGCCAGCAGTTTTGAAGCGCCTCAGCCCCAGCATTTT. It specifies CASSFEAPQPQHF.